Detailed here is one TCR beta chain. This entry comes from a study of T cell changes during pregnancy in multiple sclerosis. The V end lost 4 bases, the J end lost 2 bases, and 13 bases lay between the germline ends. The CDR3 totals 15 residues. Germline CDR1 SGHRS, CDR2 YFSETQ. Clones were read by immunoSEQ multiplex PCR, and TCRdb kept only the in-frame ones, dropping some. The sample holds over 45,000 clones, 80% to 90% seen once. The specimen was CD4+ T cells from peripheral blood mononuclear cells, collected in the second trimester of pregnancy. The TCR comes from a female donor with multiple sclerosis, enrolled in a pregnancy study. The rearrangement links TRBV5-1 to TRBJ2-1, with D perhaps matching TRBD2 (5 bases). The CDR3 is CASSLEEVAYNEQFF. CDR3 DNA sequence: TGCGCCAGCAGCCTAGAGGAGGTGGCCTACAATGAGCAGTTCTTC.